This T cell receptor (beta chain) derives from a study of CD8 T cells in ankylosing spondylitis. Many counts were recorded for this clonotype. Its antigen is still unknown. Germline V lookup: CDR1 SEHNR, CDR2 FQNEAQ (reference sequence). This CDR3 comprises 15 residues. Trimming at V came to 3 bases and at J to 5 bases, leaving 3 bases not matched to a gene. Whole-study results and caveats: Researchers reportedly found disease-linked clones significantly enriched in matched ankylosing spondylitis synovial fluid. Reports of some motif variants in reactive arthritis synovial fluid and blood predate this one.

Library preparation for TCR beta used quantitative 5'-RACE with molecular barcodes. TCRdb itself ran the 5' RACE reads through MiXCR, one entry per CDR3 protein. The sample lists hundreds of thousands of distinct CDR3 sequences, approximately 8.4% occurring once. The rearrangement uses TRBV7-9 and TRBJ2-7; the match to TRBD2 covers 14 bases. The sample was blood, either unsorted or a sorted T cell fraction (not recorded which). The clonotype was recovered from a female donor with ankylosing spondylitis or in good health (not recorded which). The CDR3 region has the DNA TGTGCCAGCAGCTTGGAGGGACTAGCGGGAGACGAGCAGTACTTC. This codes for CASSLEGLAGDEQYF.